The rows below give T cell receptor beta chains drawn from one sample of a study of blood T cells in healthy people across ages. TCRdb passed the 5' RACE reads through MiXCR, listing each CDR3 protein once. The table records roughly 1.6 million distinct CDR3 sequences, around 36% of them present only once. The sequenced material came from blood. The source of these receptors is a woman in her 30s in good health. The CDR3 runs from the conserved cysteine through the conserved F or W. Each record gives: J gene, D gene, clone size, V gene, CDR3 protein, CDR3 DNA. The D gene is left open where the match is weak. Clone size, where shown, is once, few, many, or a class for clones that have expanded.

TRBJ1-6 | NA | NA | TRBV6-1 | CASSDGHTTYSPLHF | TGTGCCAGCAGTGATGGACACACGACCTATTCACCCCTCCACTTT
TRBJ2-5 | TRBD1 | few | TRBV6-5 | CASRPGGAWETQYF | TGTGCCAGCAGACCAGGGGGCGCGTGGGAGACCCAGTACTTC
TRBJ2-1 | TRBD1 | many | TRBV2 | CASRAGTGASNEQFF | TGTGCCAGCAGAGCCGGGACAGGGGCCTCCAATGAGCAGTTCTTC
TRBJ2-7 | TRBD1 | many | TRBV3-1 | CASSQRDRGYEQYF | TGTGCCAGCAGCCAGAGGGACAGGGGGTACGAGCAGTACTTC
TRBJ2-3 | NA | NA | TRBV14 | CASSQDSAASDFFTQYF | TGTGCCAGCAGCCAAGATTCGGCAGCCAGCGATTTTTTTACGCAGTATTTT
TRBJ2-7 | NA | NA | TRBV7-4 | CASSLTTASYERYF | TGTGCCAGCAGCCTGACGACAGCCTCCTACGAGCGGTACTTC
TRBJ1-2 | NA | few | TRBV10-3 | CAISVGADYGYTF | TGTGCCATCAGCGTGGGGGCCGACTATGGCTACACCTTC
TRBJ2-5 | NA | few | TRBV28 | CASSSTGTNEETQYF | TGTGCCAGCAGTTCTACCGGGACGAACGAAGAGACCCAGTACTTC
TRBJ2-1 | TRBD2 | many | TRBV27 | CASRGLAAYNEQFF | TGTGCCAGCAGGGGACTAGCGGCCTACAATGAGCAGTTCTTC
TRBJ1-1 | NA | few | TRBV20-1 | CSARGGVWTEAFF | TGCAGTGCTAGAGGAGGCGTATGGACTGAAGCTTTCTTT
TRBJ1-2 | NA | NA | TRBV7-9 | CATFNGGGYTF | TGTGCCACCTTTAATGGGGGTGGCTACACCTTC
TRBJ1-1 | NA | NA | TRBV6-5 | CASSYSEGGTEAFF | TGTGCCAGCAGTTACTCCGAGGGAGGTACTGAAGCTTTCTTT
TRBJ2-7 | NA | many | TRBV6-6 | CASSYSQGYEQYF | TGTGCCAGCAGTTACTCACAGGGTTACGAGCAGTACTTC
TRBJ2-3 | NA | many | TRBV4-1 | CASSQDRTSTDTQYF | TGCGCCAGCAGCCAAGATCGGACGAGCACAGATACGCAGTATTTT
TRBJ1-6 | TRBD1 | few | TRBV4-1 | CASSQSSPGQGSYNSPLHF | TGCGCCAGCAGCCAGTCCTCGCCGGGACAGGGATCCTATAATTCACCCCTCCACTTT
TRBJ2-3 | NA | few | TRBV7-3 | CASSSFAGTDTQYF | TGTGCCAGCAGCTCCTTTGCGGGCACAGATACGCAGTATTTT
TRBJ2-3 | NA | few | TRBV14 | CASSRGGVTDTQYF | TGTGCCAGCAGCCGAGGCGGCGTTACAGATACGCAGTATTTT
TRBJ2-3 | NA | few | TRBV20-1 | CSARVDTDTQYF | TGCAGTGCTAGAGTGGACACAGATACGCAGTATTTT
TRBJ1-5 | NA | NA | TRBV20-1 | CSARETYSNQPQHF | TGCAGTGCAAGGGAGACCTATAGCAATCAGCCCCAGCATTTT
TRBJ2-1 | NA | NA | TRBV3-1 | CASSQSEGLGGKQFF | TGTGCCAGCAGCCAATCCGAAGGACTGGGCGGAAAGCAGTTCTTC
TRBJ1-5 | TRBD1 | NA | TRBV19 | CASSTQGRYQPQHF | TGTGCCAGTAGTACACAGGGGAGGTACCAGCCCCAGCATTTT
TRBJ1-4 | TRBD1 | NA | TRBV9 | CASSVYGQGELFF | TGTGCCAGCAGCGTATACGGACAGGGTGAACTGTTTTTT
TRBJ2-1 | TRBD1 | NA | TRBV7-8 | CASSPGQGAINEQFF | TGTGCCAGCAGCCCAGGACAGGGGGCGATCAATGAGCAGTTCTTC
TRBJ2-7 | TRBD2 | few | TRBV4-2 | CASSQDASGRTYEQYF | TGTGCCAGCAGCCAAGACGCCAGCGGGAGGACCTACGAGCAGTACTTC
TRBJ2-7 | TRBD2 | many | TRBV27 | CASSNGRANSYEQYF | TGTGCCAGCAGTAATGGGAGGGCTAACTCCTACGAGCAGTACTTC
TRBJ1-1 | TRBD1 | NA | TRBV20-1 | CSAAGQGLNTEAFF | TGCAGTGCCGCGGGACAGGGTTTGAACACTGAAGCTTTCTTT
TRBJ2-7 | TRBD1 | few | TRBV11-2 | CASSLGRTGLHEQYF | TGTGCCAGCAGCTTAGGGAGGACAGGGTTGCACGAGCAGTACTTC
TRBJ1-2 | TRBD1 | many | TRBV4-1 | CASSHARDRANYGYTF | TGCGCCAGCAGCCATGCCCGGGACAGGGCTAACTATGGCTACACCTTC
TRBJ2-7 | NA | NA | TRBV29-1 | CSVTGNLYEQYF | TGCAGCGTTACAGGGAACTTATACGAGCAGTACTTC
TRBJ2-3 | NA | few | TRBV15 | CATSRDVSTDTQYF | TGTGCCACCAGCAGGGACGTTAGCACAGATACGCAGTATTTT
TRBJ1-3 | NA | NA | TRBV20-1 | CSARDKEGYTIYF | TGCAGTGCTAGAGATAAGGAGGGATACACCATATATTTT
TRBJ1-1 | NA | NA | TRBV6-5 | CASSRGGQDTEAFF | TGTGCCAGCAGTAGGGGGGGGCAGGACACTGAAGCTTTCTTT
TRBJ1-2 | NA | few | TRBV5-1 | CASSFDSRNYGYTF | TGCGCCAGCAGCTTCGACAGCCGAAACTATGGCTACACCTTC
TRBJ2-6 | NA | few | TRBV7-9 | CASSPGSNRRGAGANVLTF | TGTGCCAGCAGCCCGGGGTCCAACCGGAGAGGGGCTGGGGCCAACGTCCTGACTTTC
TRBJ2-3 | TRBD2 | many | TRBV4-1 | CASSQAERGDTDTQYF | TGCGCCAGCAGCCAAGCGGAGCGGGGAGACACAGATACGCAGTATTTT
TRBJ2-5 | TRBD2 | NA | TRBV29-1 | CSAGASGASDF | TGCAGCGCTGGGGCTAGCGGGGCCTCCGACTTC
TRBJ2-7 | TRBD2 | NA | TRBV30 | CAWDVAGGREQYF | TGTGCCTGGGATGTAGCGGGGGGGCGTGAGCAGTACTTC
TRBJ2-4 | NA | once | TRBV7-3 | CASSLVFGAKNIQYF | TGTGCCAGCAGCTTAGTTTTCGGAGCCAAAAACATTCAGTACTTC
TRBJ1-6 | TRBD1 | NA | TRBV4-1 | CASRGQDNSPLHF | TGCGCCAGCAGGGGACAGGATAATTCACCCCTCCACTTT